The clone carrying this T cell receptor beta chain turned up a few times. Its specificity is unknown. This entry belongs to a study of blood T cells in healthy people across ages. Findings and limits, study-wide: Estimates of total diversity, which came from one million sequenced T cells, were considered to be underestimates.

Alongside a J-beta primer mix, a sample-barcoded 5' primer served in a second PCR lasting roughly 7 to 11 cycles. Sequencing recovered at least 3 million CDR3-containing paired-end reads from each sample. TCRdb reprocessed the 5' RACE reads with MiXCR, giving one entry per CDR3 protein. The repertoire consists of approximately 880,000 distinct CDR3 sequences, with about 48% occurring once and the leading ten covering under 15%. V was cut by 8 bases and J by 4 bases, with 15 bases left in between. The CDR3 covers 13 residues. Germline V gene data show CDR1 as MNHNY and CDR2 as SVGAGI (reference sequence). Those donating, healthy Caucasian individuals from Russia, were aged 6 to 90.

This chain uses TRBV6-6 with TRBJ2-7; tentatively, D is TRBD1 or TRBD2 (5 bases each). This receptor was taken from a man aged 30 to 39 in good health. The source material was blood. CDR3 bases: TGTGCCAGCGGAACGCCCGAGGGGTACGAGCAGTACTTC. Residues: CASGTPEGYEQYF.